The clone carrying this T cell receptor beta chain was seen only once. Its antigen is still unknown. The source of the sample is a study of T-cell reconstitution after alpha-beta-depleted transplantation in children. Overall study results and limits: Newly generated T cells supplied most T-cell counts and diversity one year post-transplant. Expanded graft clones, several hundred of them, were reportedly the source of alpha-beta T cells about two months after transplant. At day 60, the high TCRbeta diversity found in some patients originated from recipient T cells and thymic progenitors that had survived.

CDR1 is DFQATT, CDR2 SNEGSKA, per germline (reference sequence). The V gene lost 4 bases and the J gene lost 5 bases, with 13 bases spanning the gap. The CDR3 is 13 amino acids. Construction of the TCRbeta library involved unique molecular identifiers. TCRdb independently ran MiXCR on the PCR reads; one entry per CDR3 protein. Seen here are over 200,000 distinct CDR3 sequences, approximately 11% observed once, and the top ten hold roughly 30%. The chain uses TRBV20-1 and TRBJ2-3; TRBD1 might be the D (5 bases). This receptor was taken from a child under two years old with acute myeloid leukemia, due to receive a stem cell transplant. The sample here was PBMCs, taken before TCRalphabeta/CD19-depleted stem cell transplant. The CDR3 sequence is CSAMDEDKDTQYF. The CDR3 DNA is TGCAGTGCTATGGACGAGGACAAAGATACGCAGTATTTT.